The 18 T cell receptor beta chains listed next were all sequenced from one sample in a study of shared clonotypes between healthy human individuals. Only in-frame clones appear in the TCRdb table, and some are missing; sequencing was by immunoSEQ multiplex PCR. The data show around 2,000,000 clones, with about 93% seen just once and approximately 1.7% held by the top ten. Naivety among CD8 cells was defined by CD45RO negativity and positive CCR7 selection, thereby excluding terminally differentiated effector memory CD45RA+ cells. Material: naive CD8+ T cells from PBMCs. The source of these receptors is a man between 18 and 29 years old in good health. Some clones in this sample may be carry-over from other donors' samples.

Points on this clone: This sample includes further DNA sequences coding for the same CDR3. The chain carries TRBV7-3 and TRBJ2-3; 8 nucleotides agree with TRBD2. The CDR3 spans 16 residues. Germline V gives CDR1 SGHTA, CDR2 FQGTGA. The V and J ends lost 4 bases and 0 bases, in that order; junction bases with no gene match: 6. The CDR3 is CASSSGLAASTDTQYF. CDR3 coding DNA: TGTGCCAGCAGCTCTGGACTAGCTGCTAGCACAGATACGCAGTATTTT. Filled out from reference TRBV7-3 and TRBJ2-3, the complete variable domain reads GAGVSQTPSNKVTEKGKYVELRCDPISGHTALYWYRQSLGQGPEFLIYFQGTGAADDSGLPNDRFFAVRPEGSVSTLKIQRTERGDSAVYLCASSSGLAASTDTQYFGPGTRLTVL.

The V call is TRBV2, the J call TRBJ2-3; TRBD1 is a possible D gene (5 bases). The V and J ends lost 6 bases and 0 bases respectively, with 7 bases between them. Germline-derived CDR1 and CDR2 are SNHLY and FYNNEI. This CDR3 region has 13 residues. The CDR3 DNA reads TGTGCCAGCAGGGACACTAGCACAGATACGCAGTATTTT. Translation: CASRDTSTDTQYF.

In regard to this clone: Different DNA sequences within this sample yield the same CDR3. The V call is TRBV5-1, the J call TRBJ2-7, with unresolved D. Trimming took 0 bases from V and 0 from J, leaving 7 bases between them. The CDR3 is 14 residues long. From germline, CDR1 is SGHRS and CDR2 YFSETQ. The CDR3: CASSLGGISYEQYF. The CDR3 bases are TGCGCCAGCAGCTTGGGTGGGATCTCCTACGAGCAGTACTTC.

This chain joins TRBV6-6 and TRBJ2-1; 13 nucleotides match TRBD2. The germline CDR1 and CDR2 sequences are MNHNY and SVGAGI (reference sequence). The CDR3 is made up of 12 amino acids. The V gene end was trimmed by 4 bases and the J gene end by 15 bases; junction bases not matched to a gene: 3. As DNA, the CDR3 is TGTGCCAGCAGTTTACTAGCGGGGGGGTGGTTCTTC. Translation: CASSLLAGGWFF.

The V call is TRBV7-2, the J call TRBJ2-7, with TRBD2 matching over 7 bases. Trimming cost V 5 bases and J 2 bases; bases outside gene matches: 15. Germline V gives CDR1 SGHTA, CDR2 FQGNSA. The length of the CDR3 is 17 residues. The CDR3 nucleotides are TGTGCCAGCAGCCCCCTGGGAGGGGCAGTAGGCGCCTACGAGCAGTACTTC. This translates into CASSPLGGAVGAYEQYF.

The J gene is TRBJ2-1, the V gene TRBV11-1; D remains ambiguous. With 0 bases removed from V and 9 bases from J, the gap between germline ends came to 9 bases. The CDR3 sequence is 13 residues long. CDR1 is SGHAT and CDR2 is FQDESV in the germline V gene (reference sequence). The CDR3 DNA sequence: TGTGCCAGCAGCTTAGCTCAGCACCGTGAGCAGTTCTTC. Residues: CASSLAQHREQFF.

CDR3 residues: CASSGPGTSVRTDTQYF. The CDR3 nucleotides are TGTGCCAGCAGCGGTCCCGGGACTAGCGTGCGCACAGATACGCAGTATTTT. This sequence joins TRBV28 and TRBJ2-3; 10 bases fit TRBD2. The CDR3 runs to 17 residues. The J segment lost 1 base and the V segment lost 6 bases, leaving 10 bases of the junction unmatched. CDR1 MDHEN and CDR2 SYDVKM come from the germline V gene. Based on the CDR3 plus reference TRBV28 and TRBJ2-3, the full variable domain is DVKVTQSSRYLVKRTGEKVFLECVQDMDHENMFWYRQDPGLGLRLIYFSYDVKMKEKGDIPEGYSVSREKKERFSLILESASTNQTSMYLCASSGPGTSVRTDTQYFGPGTRLTVL.

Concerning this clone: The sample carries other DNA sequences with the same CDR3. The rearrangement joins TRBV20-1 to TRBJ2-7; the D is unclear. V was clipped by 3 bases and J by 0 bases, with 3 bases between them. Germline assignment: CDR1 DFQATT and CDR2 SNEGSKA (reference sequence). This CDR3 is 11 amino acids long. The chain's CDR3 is CSARTSYEQYF. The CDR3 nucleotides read TGCAGTGCTAGGACCTCCTACGAGCAGTACTTC.

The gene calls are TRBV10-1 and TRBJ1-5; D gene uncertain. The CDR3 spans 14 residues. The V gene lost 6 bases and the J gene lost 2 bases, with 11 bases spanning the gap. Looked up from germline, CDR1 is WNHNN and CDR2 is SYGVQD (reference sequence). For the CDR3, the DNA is TGCGCCAGCAGCGTTGGGTGGGGCAATCAGCCCCAGCATTTT. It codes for CASSVGWGNQPQHF.

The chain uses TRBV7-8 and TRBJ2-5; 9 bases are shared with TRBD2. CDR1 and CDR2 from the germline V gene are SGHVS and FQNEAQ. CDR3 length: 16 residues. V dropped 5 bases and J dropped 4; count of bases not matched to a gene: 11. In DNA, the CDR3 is TGTGCCAGCAGCCCGGGCGGAGCGGGAGGCCGAGAGACCCAGTACTTC. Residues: CASSPGGAGGRETQYF.

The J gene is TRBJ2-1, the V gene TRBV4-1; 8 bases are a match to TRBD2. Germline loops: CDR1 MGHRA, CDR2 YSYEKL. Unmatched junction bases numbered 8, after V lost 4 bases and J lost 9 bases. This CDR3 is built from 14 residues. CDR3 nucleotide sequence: TGCGCCAGCAGCCCTACTCGGCGGGAGGTTGAGCAGTTCTTC. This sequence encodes CASSPTRREVEQFF.

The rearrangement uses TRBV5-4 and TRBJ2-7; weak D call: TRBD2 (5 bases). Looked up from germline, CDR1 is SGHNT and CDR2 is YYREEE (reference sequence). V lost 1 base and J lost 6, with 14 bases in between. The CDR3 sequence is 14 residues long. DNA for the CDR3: TGTGCCAGCAGCTTGACAACTAGTTTCAGCGAGCAGTACTTC. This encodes CASSLTTSFSEQYF.

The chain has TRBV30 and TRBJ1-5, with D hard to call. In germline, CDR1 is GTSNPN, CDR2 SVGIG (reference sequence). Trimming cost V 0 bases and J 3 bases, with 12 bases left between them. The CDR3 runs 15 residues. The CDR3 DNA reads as TGTGCCTGGAGTGTACTTGTGCAGAACAATCAGCCCCAGCATTTT. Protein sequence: CAWSVLVQNNQPQHF.

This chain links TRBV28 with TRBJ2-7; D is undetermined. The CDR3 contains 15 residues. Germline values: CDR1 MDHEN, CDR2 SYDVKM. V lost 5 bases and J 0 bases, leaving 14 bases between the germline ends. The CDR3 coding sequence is TGTGCCAGCAGTACATCGATCATCAGCTCCTACGAGCAGTACTTC. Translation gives CASSTSIISSYEQYF.

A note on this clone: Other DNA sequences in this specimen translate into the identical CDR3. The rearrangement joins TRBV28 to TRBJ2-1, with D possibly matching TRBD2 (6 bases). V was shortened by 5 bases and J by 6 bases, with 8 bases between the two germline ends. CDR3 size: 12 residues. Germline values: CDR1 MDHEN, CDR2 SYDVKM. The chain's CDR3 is CASSLAFNEQFF. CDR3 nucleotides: TGTGCCAGCAGTCTAGCGTTCAATGAGCAGTTCTTC. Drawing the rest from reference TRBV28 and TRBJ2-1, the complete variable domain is DVKVTQSSRYLVKRTGEKVFLECVQDMDHENMFWYRQDPGLGLRLIYFSYDVKMKEKGDIPEGYSVSREKKERFSLILESASTNQTSMYLCASSLAFNEQFFGPGTRLTVL.

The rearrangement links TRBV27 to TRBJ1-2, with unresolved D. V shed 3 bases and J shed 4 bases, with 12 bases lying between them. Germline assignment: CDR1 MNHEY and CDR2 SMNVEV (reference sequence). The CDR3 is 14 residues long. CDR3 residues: CASSFGPGGYGYTF. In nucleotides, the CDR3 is TGTGCCAGCAGTTTTGGACCGGGCGGCTATGGCTACACCTTC.

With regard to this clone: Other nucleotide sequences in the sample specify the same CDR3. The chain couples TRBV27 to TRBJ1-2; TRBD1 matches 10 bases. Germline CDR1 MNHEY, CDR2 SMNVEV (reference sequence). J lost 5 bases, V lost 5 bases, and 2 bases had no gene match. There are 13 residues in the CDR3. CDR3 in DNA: TGTGCCAGCAGTCTGGACAGGGGGTATGGCTACACCTTC. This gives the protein CASSLDRGYGYTF.

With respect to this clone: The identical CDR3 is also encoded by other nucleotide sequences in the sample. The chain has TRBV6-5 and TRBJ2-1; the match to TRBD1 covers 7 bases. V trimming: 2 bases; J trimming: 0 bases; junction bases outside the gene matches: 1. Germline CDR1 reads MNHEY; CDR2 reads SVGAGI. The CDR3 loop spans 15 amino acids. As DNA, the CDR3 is TGTGCCAGCAGTTACGCAGGGGGCTCCTACAATGAGCAGTTCTTC. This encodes CASSYAGGSYNEQFF.